Presented here are 30 T cell receptor beta chains from one specimen sequenced in a study of radiotherapy plus CTLA-4 blockade in lung cancer (dated by TCRdb to the late 2010s). Preparation of the library involved the immunoSEQ multiplex PCR assay. As stored in TCRdb, this immuneACCESS dataset retains in-frame rearrangements with V and J assigned. A fraction of the clones does not appear; measured against another copy, unresolved V genes explain less than half of the discrepancy, and the remainder lacks a known reason. The sample yields around 80,000 clones; more than 80% were counted once. The top ten constitute 0.79% of the sample. The sample in question was peripheral blood, obtained from a patient treated with radiotherapy plus ipilimumab. The receptors here all came from a human donor with non-small cell lung cancer who had stable disease on radiotherapy plus ipilimumab.

This clone has just one count. The chain uses TRBV18 and TRBJ2-7; perhaps TRBD1 as D (5 bases). V dropped 2 bases and J dropped 5 bases, with 10 bases sitting between them. Germline CDR1 is KGHSH and CDR2 is LQKENI. This CDR3 has 13 residues. The DNA of the CDR3 is TGTGCCAGCTCACCATTAGGGGCCAACGAGCAGTACTTC. Translation gives CASSPLGANEQYF.

The rearrangement joins TRBV7-9 to TRBJ1-2; D is undetermined. The V and J ends lost 4 bases and 0 bases respectively, with 18 bases between them. This CDR3 is built from 17 residues. Looked up from germline, CDR1 is SEHNR and CDR2 is FQNEAQ (reference sequence). The CDR3 sequence: CASSYKLAQIANYGYTF. Here the CDR3 DNA reads TGTGCCAGCAGCTACAAGCTCGCACAAATAGCTAACTATGGCTACACCTTC.

This rearrangement joins TRBV6-4 to TRBJ2-3, with 8 bases identical to TRBD2. The CDR3 has 18 amino acids. The V and J ends lost 0 bases and 1 base, in that order; junction bases with no gene match: 9. Germline V gives CDR1 MRHNA, CDR2 SNTAGT. The CDR3 protein is CASSDSARGGLGTDTQYF. The CDR3 nucleotides read TGTGCCAGCAGTGACTCTGCCCGGGGGGGTCTCGGCACAGATACGCAGTATTTT.

This clone was counted a few times. This chain links TRBV19 with TRBJ2-7, with D possibly being TRBD2 (5 bases). V was shortened by 2 bases and J by 6 bases, with 8 bases between the two germline ends. CDR3 length: 12 amino acids. Per the germline V gene, CDR1 is LNHDA and CDR2 is SQIVND (reference sequence). The CDR3 bases are TGTGCCAGTAGTATATGGGGAGCCGAGCAGTACTTC. It yields the protein CASSIWGAEQYF.

The V and J genes are TRBV23-1 and TRBJ2-2, with D maybe TRBD1 (6 bases). TRBV23-1 is designated an ORF whose function remains uncertain. The CDR3 spans 14 residues. V gave up 11 bases and J gave up 0 bases, with 13 bases separating them. CDR3 loop: CADQGPTNTGELFF. The CDR3 bases are TGCGCCGACCAGGGGCCTACGAACACCGGGGAGCTGTTTTTT.

V and J are TRBV30 and TRBJ2-3; D unclear. Trimming removed 1 base from V and 5 bases from J, with 7 bases in between. This CDR3 contains 12 residues. The germline gives CDR1 GTSNPN, CDR2 SVGIG (reference sequence). The CDR3, as DNA: TGTGCCTGGAGTGAGGCTTTAGATACGCAGTATTTT. As protein: CAWSEALDTQYF. The complete variable domain, with remaining parts taken from reference TRBV30 and TRBJ2-3, reads SQTIHQWPATLVQPVGSPLSLECTVEGTSNPNLYWYRQAAGRGLQLLFYSVGIGQISSEVPQNLSASRPQDRQFILSSKKLLLSDSGFYLCAWSEALDTQYFGPGTRLTVL.

The rearrangement uses TRBV5-6 and TRBJ1-1; maybe TRBD1 (6 bases). Trimming removed 4 bases from V and 1 base from J, with 11 bases in between. This CDR3 region has 14 residues. The V gene's germline CDR1 is SGHDT and CDR2 YYEEEE. The CDR3 DNA reads TGTGCCAGCAGCCTAGGGACAACGAACACTGAAGCTTTCTTT. Encoded protein: CASSLGTTNTEAFF.

The chain carries TRBV2 and TRBJ1-5; D possibly corresponds to TRBD1 (5 bases). V was pared by 0 bases and J by 2 bases, with 14 bases between. The germline gives CDR1 SNHLY, CDR2 FYNNEI. CDR3 length equals 17 residues. The CDR3 sequence: CASSEARAGVGNQPQHF. The CDR3 DNA is TGTGCCAGCAGTGAAGCGCGGGCGGGGGTCGGCAATCAGCCCCAGCATTTT.

As to this clone: Other nucleotide sequences in the sample specify the same CDR3. This chain links TRBV5-6 with TRBJ1-2; 7 bases match TRBD1. The CDR3 length is 14 residues. V lost 0 bases to trimming and J lost 5 bases; unmatched junction nucleotides: 4. The germline gives CDR1 SGHDT, CDR2 YYEEEE. CDR3 protein: CASSLGGTVYGYTF. CDR3 bases: TGTGCCAGCAGCTTGGGGGGGACAGTTTATGGCTACACCTTC.

V gene TRBV6-1 combines with J gene TRBJ2-4, with a tentative D call TRBD2 (5 bases). CDR1 and CDR2 from the germline V gene are MNHNS and SASEGT. This CDR3 comprises 18 residues. Between the trimmed V and J ends, which lost 1 base and 1 base, there was a span of 17 bases. This CDR3 is CASSEGARVNPAKNIQYF. The CDR3 bases are TGTGCCAGCAGTGAAGGGGCGAGGGTGAATCCGGCCAAAAACATTCAGTACTTC.

This clone was counted between two and nine times. V gene TRBV15 combines with J gene TRBJ1-2; no reliable D call. Germline V gene lookup returns CDR1 LNHNV and CDR2 YYDKDF (reference sequence). The V gene lost 1 base and the J gene lost 2 bases, with 8 bases spanning the gap. This CDR3 comprises 14 residues. The CDR3 region is CATSRGDGNYGYTF. The CDR3 DNA sequence: TGTGCCACCAGCAGAGGAGATGGGAACTATGGCTACACCTTC. The variable domain in full, completed from reference TRBV15 and TRBJ1-2, reads DAMVIQNPRYQVTQFGKPVTLSCSQTLNHNVMYWYQQKSSQAPKLLFHYYDKDFNNEADTPDNFQSRRPNTSFCFLDIRSPGLGDTAMYLCATSRGDGNYGYTFGSGTRLTVV.

This chain uses TRBV6-5 with TRBJ1-2; no definite D call. The length of the CDR3 is 15 residues. The V end lost 7 bases, the J end lost 1 base, and 16 bases lay between the germline ends. Germline values: CDR1 MNHEY, CDR2 SVGAGI. The CDR3 nucleotides are TGTGCCAGCATATCGGCCGGTAGATATAACTATGGCTACACCTTC. It specifies CASISAGRYNYGYTF.

The J gene is TRBJ2-7, the V gene TRBV2, with 10 bases fitting TRBD2. The CDR3 length is 13 residues. Germline lookup yields CDR1 SNHLY and CDR2 FYNNEI. Unmatched junction bases numbered 1, after V lost 6 bases and J lost 2 bases. The CDR3 spells CASRLAGAYEQYF. The CDR3 nucleotides are TGTGCCAGCAGGCTAGCGGGGGCCTACGAGCAGTACTTC.

The J gene is TRBJ2-3, the V gene TRBV12-5; D remains ambiguous. The germline V gene has CDR1 LGHNT and CDR2 FRNRAP. The CDR3 length is 12 residues. V was shortened by 6 bases and J by 6 bases, with 10 bases between the two germline ends. This CDR3 reads CASGDESDTQYF. CDR3 DNA: TGTGCTAGTGGCGACGAGTCGGATACGCAGTATTTT.

The chain combines TRBV18 with TRBJ1-5, with 10 nucleotides matching TRBD1. V shed 8 bases, J shed 1 base, and the junction held 5 bases outside the gene matches. The germline CDR1 and CDR2 sequences are KGHSH and LQKENI. The CDR3 sequence is 15 residues long. The CDR3, as DNA: TGTGCCAGCGGGAGACAGGGGGCCAGCAATCAGCCCCAGCATTTT. It codes for CASGRQGASNQPQHF.

The chain has TRBV6-1 and TRBJ1-2; 9 bases line up with TRBD1. Trimming took 6 bases from V and 3 from J; bases not matched to a gene: 8. The germline V gene encodes CDR1 MNHNS and CDR2 SASEGT. This CDR3 region has 15 residues. CDR3 amino acids: CASRPQGALYYGYTF. CDR3 coding DNA: TGTGCCAGCAGACCACAGGGGGCCCTCTACTATGGCTACACCTTC.

V and J are TRBV30 and TRBJ2-1; D may be TRBD1 or TRBD2 (5 bases each). The CDR3 covers 15 residues. V shed 4 bases and J shed 10 bases, with 23 bases lying between them. Germline values: CDR1 GTSNPN, CDR2 SVGIG (reference sequence). The CDR3 loop is CAWTRGGSYLPEQFF. Written as DNA, the CDR3 is TGTGCCTGGACCCGGGGCGGGTCGTATCTACCGGAGCAGTTCTTC.

This clone has just a few counts. The chain links TRBV7-2 to TRBJ2-1, with 15 bases aligning to TRBD2. V lost 4 bases, J lost 7 bases, and 5 bases stayed unmatched. The CDR3 contains 16 residues. Germline-derived CDR1 and CDR2 are SGHTA and FQGNSA. The CDR3 DNA is TGTGCCAGCAGCTGGAGGACTAGCGGGGGGGCGAATGAGCAGTTCTTC. Protein product: CASSWRTSGGANEQFF.

The rearrangement joins TRBV5-6 to TRBJ1-3; D remains ambiguous. V lost 0 bases, J lost 3 bases, and 4 bases lay in between. Germline V CDR1 and CDR2: SGHDT, YYEEEE. This CDR3 is built from 13 residues. The DNA of the CDR3 is TGTGCCAGCAGCTTGGGTAGTGGAAACACCATATATTTT. Translating it yields CASSLGSGNTIYF.

This rearrangement joins TRBV30 to TRBJ1-1, with 7 bases lining up with TRBD1. Germline V lookup: CDR1 GTSNPN, CDR2 SVGIG (reference sequence). The junction had 4 bases not matched to a gene; V was cut back by 2 bases and J by 1 base. The CDR3 has 14 residues. The CDR3 is CAWSSRDRNTEAFF. The DNA of the CDR3 is TGTGCCTGGAGTAGCCGGGACAGGAACACTGAAGCTTTCTTT.

The CDR3 here is CASSLIPRTGTLNYEQYF. The CDR3, as DNA: TGTGCCAGCAGCTTAATCCCAAGGACAGGGACCCTTAACTACGAGCAGTACTTC. V gene TRBV7-6 combines with J gene TRBJ2-7; 8 nucleotides line up with TRBD1. J lost 3 bases, V lost 2 bases, and 15 bases had no gene match. CDR3 length equals 18 residues. CDR1 is SGHVS, CDR2 FNYEAQ, per germline. Full variable domain (remainder filled in from reference TRBV7-6 and TRBJ2-7): GAGVSQSPRYKVTKRGQDVALRCDPISGHVSLYWYRQALGQGPEFLTYFNYEAQQDKSGLPNDRFSAERPEGSISTLTIQRTEQRDSAMYRCASSLIPRTGTLNYEQYFGPGTRLTVT.

In its sample, this clone was seen a few times. The chain carries TRBV9 and TRBJ2-7; the D gene could be TRBD1 or TRBD2 (5 bases each). The CDR3 extends over 15 amino acids. CDR1 is SGDLS, CDR2 YYNGEE, per germline. V lost 4 bases to trimming and J lost 4 bases, with 18 bases between them. Written as DNA, the CDR3 is TGTGCCAGCAGCACTTCCGGGACCTCGATGTACGAGCAGTACTTC. Its translation is CASSTSGTSMYEQYF.

V and J are TRBV6-5 and TRBJ2-2, with 8 bases aligning to TRBD1. Looked up from germline, CDR1 is MNHEY and CDR2 is SVGAGI. V was pared by 5 bases and J by 7 bases, with 6 bases of the junction left unmatched. The CDR3 has 14 residues. Written as DNA, the CDR3 is TGTGCCAGCAGTCGTGACAGGGGTGGCGGGGAGCTGTTTTTT. This sequence encodes CASSRDRGGGELFF.

V usage is TRBV2 and J usage is TRBJ2-3; 9 nucleotides line up with TRBD1. CDR1 and CDR2 from the germline V gene are SNHLY and FYNNEI. The length of the CDR3 is 14 residues. Trimming took 7 bases from V and 5 from J; bases not matched to a gene: 7. In DNA, the CDR3 is TGTGCCAGCAAGGGACAGGGATGGGGAGATACGCAGTATTTT. Its translation is CASKGQGWGDTQYF.

This chain links TRBV5-1 with TRBJ2-5, with 9 bases fitting TRBD2. CDR3 length: 16 amino acids. The germline CDR1 and CDR2 sequences are SGHRS and YFSETQ. V shed 7 bases, J shed 1 base, and the junction held 11 bases outside the gene matches. The CDR3 protein is CASSPWPAGGQETQYF. As DNA, the CDR3 is TGCGCCAGCTCCCCCTGGCCAGCGGGGGGCCAAGAGACCCAGTACTTC.

This chain connects TRBV7-9 to TRBJ2-1, with D unresolved. CDR1 is SEHNR and CDR2 is FQNEAQ in the germline V gene (reference sequence). This CDR3 comprises 11 residues. The V end was cut by 0 bases, the J end by 9 bases, with 3 bases between. CDR3 loop: CASSLASEQFF. The CDR3 DNA sequence: TGTGCCAGCAGCTTAGCAAGTGAGCAGTTCTTC.

A single count supports this clone. This sequence joins TRBV27 and TRBJ2-5; 13 nucleotides agree with TRBD2. Germline loops: CDR1 MNHEY, CDR2 SMNVEV (reference sequence). V dropped 4 bases and J dropped 2; count of bases not matched to a gene: 4. The CDR3 is made up of 16 amino acids. The CDR3 reads CASSSGLAGVQETQYF. CDR3 DNA: TGTGCCAGCAGTTCCGGACTAGCGGGGGTGCAAGAGACCCAGTACTTC.

The gene calls are TRBV27 and TRBJ1-6; 8 bases are a match to TRBD1. CDR3 length: 15 amino acids. Germline-derived CDR1 and CDR2 are MNHEY and SMNVEV (reference sequence). Germline trimming cut 5 bases from V and 7 bases from J; bases unmatched to any gene: 7. The CDR3 protein is CASSNRGNRNSPLHF. The CDR3, as DNA: TGTGCCAGCAGTAACAGGGGGAATAGAAATTCACCCCTCCACTTT.

The V call is TRBV5-6, the J call TRBJ1-4, with TRBD1 identical over 8 bases. Germline V gene data show CDR1 as SGHDT and CDR2 as YYEEEE. This CDR3 is 16 amino acids long. V lost 4 bases and J lost 7; bases outside the gene matches: 12. CDR3: CASSRGQGRVGEKLFF. The CDR3 nucleotides read TGTGCCAGCAGCCGCGGACAGGGCAGAGTGGGTGAAAAACTGTTTTTT.

The V gene is TRBV25-1, the J gene TRBJ2-7, with 8 bases that match TRBD1. The germline CDR1 and CDR2 sequences are MGHDK and SYGVNS. The CDR3 sequence is 13 residues long. Unmatched junction bases numbered 2, after V lost 6 bases and J lost 1 base. The CDR3 DNA reads as TGTGCCAGCAGAGGACAGGGATCCTACGAGCAGTACTTC. Encoded protein: CASRGQGSYEQYF.